This record looks at one T cell receptor beta chain sequence and its context. Its antigen is undetermined. Other DNA sequences of this sample code for an identical CDR3. As every portion of the isolated RNA was reverse transcribed, the sequencing read expressed TCRB transcripts. The data were produced by immunoSEQ multiplex PCR, yet TCRdb's version contains in-frame clones alone and is incomplete. The sample includes more than 95,000 clones, around 16% seen only once; the top ten take 2.6%. This entry belongs to a study of beta chain features in type 1 diabetes. Study background: All samples combined gave fewer than 110 million sorted cells for examination. The study's findings and limits: Naive, central memory and Treg TCRB repertoires seemed to resemble each other more closely in patients than they did in healthy donors. Moderately but significantly shorter TCRB CDR3s were found in Type 1 diabetes patients in all four CD4+ subsets. Equally in patients and controls, shorter templates might have been favored by PCR.

The V gene's germline CDR1 is LNHDA and CDR2 SQIVND (reference sequence). CDR3 length equals 12 residues. The V end lost 6 bases, the J end lost 4 bases, and 10 bases lay between the germline ends. Sequences were obtained from central memory CD4+ T cells from blood. This rearrangement joins TRBV19 to TRBJ2-7; perhaps TRBD2 as D (5 bases). This clonotype originated in a man aged 18 to 30 with type 1 diabetes. Written as DNA, the CDR3 is TGTGCCAGTAGCACTAGTGGTTACGAGCAGTACTTC. It specifies CASSTSGYEQYF. The variable domain in full, completed from reference TRBV19 and TRBJ2-7, reads DGGITQSPKYLFRKEGQNVTLSCEQNLNHDAMYWYRQDPGQGLRLIYYSQIVNDFQKGDIAEGYSVSREKKESFPLTVTSAQKNPTAFYLCASSTSGYEQYFGPGTRLTVT.